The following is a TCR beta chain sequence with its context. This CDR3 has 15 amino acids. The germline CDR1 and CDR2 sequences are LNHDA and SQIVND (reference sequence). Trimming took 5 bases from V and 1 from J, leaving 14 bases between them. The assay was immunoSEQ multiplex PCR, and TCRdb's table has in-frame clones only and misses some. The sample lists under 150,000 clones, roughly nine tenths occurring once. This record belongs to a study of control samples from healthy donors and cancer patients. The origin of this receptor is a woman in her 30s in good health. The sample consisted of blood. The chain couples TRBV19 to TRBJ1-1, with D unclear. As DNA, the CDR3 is TGTGCCAGTAGTTCTCCCGGGAGCTCGAACACTGAAGCTTTCTTT. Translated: CASSSPGSSNTEAFF.